This record concerns one TCR beta chain sequence. These data are taken from a study of OX40 agonist ivuxolimab in advanced cancers. The CDR3 totals 15 residues. V shed 4 bases, J shed 7 bases, and the junction held 4 bases outside the gene matches. Germline V gene sequence: CDR1 SGHAT, CDR2 FQNNGV. Assay: immunoSEQ multiplex PCR; the TCRdb copy retains only in-frame clones and omits some. The sample records around 39,000 clones, about 88% being singletons. The sample was CD4+ or CD8+ T cells sorted from blood, taken in a trial of the OX40 agonist ivuxolimab. This TCR came from an adult with an advanced solid tumor such as melanoma, head and neck, liver or kidney cancer. The chain carries TRBV11-2 and TRBJ2-1; 13 positions agree with TRBD2. CDR3 region: CASSYTSGRGNEQFF. Here the CDR3 DNA reads TGTGCCAGCAGCTACACTAGCGGGAGGGGTAATGAGCAGTTCTTC.